This record covers a single T cell receptor (beta chain). The data were obtained in a study of cytomegalovirus exposure and HLA in healthy donors. About the research overall: Unique TCRs from HLA-typed donors, 65 million to 85 million of them, were held in an early data release.

PCR employed 60 Vbeta and 13 Jbeta primers. Some clones are missing from TCRdb's copy, which holds only in-frame ones; the method was immunoSEQ multiplex PCR. In the table there are about 120,000 clones, more than 70% of which are singletons. J was trimmed by 0 bases and V by 3 bases; bases with no gene match: 15. Germline V CDR1 and CDR2: SGHRS, YFSETQ. CDR3 length: 19 amino acids. Specimen: PBMCs. The receptor was derived from a woman aged 55 to 70 in good health and CMV-seropositive. V is TRBV5-1 and J is TRBJ1-1, with 9 bases fitting TRBD1. The CDR3 loop is CASSWDPGTGRSLNTEAFF. The CDR3 nucleotides read TGCGCCAGCAGCTGGGATCCCGGGACAGGGAGGTCCCTGAACACTGAAGCTTTCTTT.